Shown below are 14 T cell receptor beta chains from a single sample sequenced in a study of shared clonotypes between healthy human individuals. Produced via immunoSEQ multiplex PCR; TCRdb's table is partial and in-frame only. This repertoire shows 400,000 to 600,000 clones, about 75% found once; its top ten account for approximately 13%. What was sequenced was PBMCs. The receptors originated from a woman aged 40-49 years in good health. Some clones in this sample may be carry-over from other donors' samples.

The chain uses TRBV27 and TRBJ2-3; TRBD2 matches at 11 bases. The CDR3 is 15 residues long. V lost 6 bases to trimming and J lost 2 bases; unmatched junction nucleotides: 4. Germline CDR1 is MNHEY and CDR2 is SMNVEV (reference sequence). CDR3 residues: CASSSSGRSTDTQYF. As DNA, the CDR3 is TGTGCCAGCAGCTCTAGCGGGAGGTCCACAGATACGCAGTATTTT.

This chain connects TRBV7-2 to TRBJ2-5, with D possibly being TRBD2 (5 bases). The CDR3 has 14 residues. Germline CDR1 and CDR2: SGHTA and FQGNSA. Trimming removed 3 bases from V and 3 bases from J, with 11 bases in between. The CDR3 DNA reads as TGTGCCAGCAGCTTTGCTAGCCGTAAAGAGACCCAGTACTTC. Protein product: CASSFASRKETQYF. Full variable domain (rest looked up from reference TRBV7-2 and TRBJ2-5): GAGVSQSPSNKVTEKGKDVELRCDPISGHTALYWYRQSLGQGLEFLIYFQGNSAPDKSGLPSDRFSAERTGGSVSTLTIQRTQQEDSAVYLCASSFASRKETQYFGPGTRLLVL.

This chain connects TRBV28 to TRBJ2-7; 9 bases map to TRBD1. After removal of 5 bases from V and 4 bases from J, the junction contained 9 bases not matched to a gene. Germline V gives CDR1 MDHEN, CDR2 SYDVKM. This CDR3 contains 15 residues. CDR3 DNA sequence: TGTGCCAGCAGTCCACAGGGGGCACTCCGGTACGAGCAGTACTTC. Translation gives CASSPQGALRYEQYF.

This chain uses TRBV11-2 with TRBJ1-5, with TRBD1 identical over 7 bases. CDR1 and CDR2 (germline): SGHAT, FQNNGV. J lost 3 bases, V lost 5 bases, and 4 bases had no gene match. The length of the CDR3 is 14 residues. The CDR3 DNA reads TGTGCCAGCAGCCTCGACAGGGTCAATCAGCCCCAGCATTTT. This sequence encodes CASSLDRVNQPQHF. Combining the CDR3 with reference TRBV11-2 and TRBJ1-5 gives the whole variable domain EAGVAQSPRYKIIEKRQSVAFWCNPISGHATLYWYQQILGQGPKLLIQFQNNGVVDDSQLPKDRFSAERLKGVDSTLKIQPAKLEDSAVYLCASSLDRVNQPQHFGDGTRLSIL.

The V and J genes are TRBV5-4 and TRBJ2-2; possibly TRBD2 for D (5 bases). V lost 0 bases and J lost 5, with 11 bases in between. Germline CDR1 reads SGHNT; CDR2 reads YYREEE (reference sequence). The CDR3 has 15 amino acids. CDR3 loop: CASSLEGRRTGELFF. CDR3 DNA sequence: TGTGCCAGCAGCTTGGAGGGCCGGAGGACCGGGGAGCTGTTTTTT.

The genes are TRBV7-9 and TRBJ2-5; 7 bases are a match to TRBD2. The closer fit of TRBJ2-7 to the DNA end suggests the J call may be wrong. This CDR3 has 14 residues. Germline V gives CDR1 SEHNR, CDR2 FQNEAQ (reference sequence). The CDR3 is CASSPSGRSYEQYF. The CDR3 nucleotides are TGTGCCAGCAGCCCTAGCGGTCGCTCCTACGAGCAGTACTTC.

This chain connects TRBV6-6 to TRBJ2-3, with 7 bases fitting TRBD2. Germline CDR1 is MNHNY and CDR2 is SVGAGI (reference sequence). Losses at the gene ends were 3 bases for V and 1 base for J; bases not matched to a gene: 7. The CDR3 extends over 16 amino acids. CDR3: CASSYVSLAGTDTQYF. DNA of the CDR3: TGTGCCAGCAGTTATGTTTCCCTAGCGGGCACAGATACGCAGTATTTT.

Only a few counts were recorded for this clone. The chain carries TRBV4-1 and TRBJ2-7; D gene ambiguous. Trimming stripped 4 bases from V and 2 bases from J, with 9 bases between. Germline V gene data show CDR1 as MGHRA and CDR2 as YSYEKL. This CDR3 spans 13 amino acids. In DNA form, the CDR3 reads TGCGCCAGCAGCCTCGAACGGCCCTACGAGCAGTACTTC. Translation: CASSLERPYEQYF.

This clone has just one count. V is TRBV10-3 and J is TRBJ2-5; 8 nucleotides line up with TRBD1. The germline CDR1 and CDR2 sequences are ENHRY and SYGVKD. The CDR3 covers 15 residues. V shed 0 bases, J shed 1 base, and the junction held 1 base outside the gene matches. The CDR3 reads CAISESDRGQETQYF. The CDR3 DNA is TGTGCCATCAGTGAGTCCGACAGGGGCCAAGAGACCCAGTACTTC.

The genes are TRBV4-2 and TRBJ2-2; 8 positions agree with TRBD1. Germline V gene lookup returns CDR1 LGHNA and CDR2 YNFKEQ. After removal of 5 bases from V and 1 base from J, the junction contained 12 bases not matched to a gene. This CDR3 spans 18 amino acids. CDR3 region: CASSLALGTGRNTGELFF. CDR3 sequence (DNA): TGTGCCAGCAGCTTGGCCTTAGGGACAGGCAGGAACACCGGGGAGCTGTTTTTT.

This clone was recorded a few times. The same CDR3 can be traced to other DNA sequences in this sample. The genes are TRBV7-9 and TRBJ1-4; no definite D call. V lost 3 bases, J lost 7 bases, and 6 bases lay in between. This CDR3 contains 12 residues. The germline CDR1 and CDR2 sequences are SEHNR and FQNEAQ (reference sequence). CDR3 amino acids: CASSLLGEKLFF. CDR3 DNA sequence: TGTGCCAGCAGCTTGCTTGGTGAAAAACTGTTTTTT.

This clone was detected once. The chain couples TRBV5-1 to TRBJ2-6; possible D gene TRBD2, 5 bases. Germline V gene data show CDR1 as SGHRS and CDR2 as YFSETQ. V dropped 0 bases and J dropped 0 bases, with 7 bases sitting between them. The length of the CDR3 is 16 residues. The CDR3 nucleotides are TGCGCCAGCAGCTTGGCTCGGGACTCTGGGGCCAACGTCCTGACTTTC. The encoded protein is CASSLARDSGANVLTF. Variable domain in full (rest from reference TRBV5-1 and TRBJ2-6): KAGVTQTPRYLIKTRGQQVTLSCSPISGHRSVSWYQQTPGQGLQFLFEYFSETQRNKGNFPGRFSGRQFSNSRSEMNVSTLELGDSALYLCASSLARDSGANVLTFGAGSRLTVL.

This clone was seen once. As DNA, the CDR3 is TGCGCCAGCAGCTTGGACTCCGGGACAGGGTATTCACCCCTCCACTTT. Its protein is CASSLDSGTGYSPLHF. J is TRBJ1-6 and V is TRBV5-1, with TRBD1 identical over 9 bases. J lost 8 bases, V lost 0 bases, and 6 bases had no gene match. This CDR3 is built from 16 residues. Germline V gene sequence: CDR1 SGHRS, CDR2 YFSETQ.

About this clone itself: Different DNA sequences within this sample yield the same CDR3. The chain carries TRBV7-9 and TRBJ1-5, with no clear D. Trimming cost V 5 bases and J 4 bases, with 9 bases left between them. The CDR3 runs to 13 residues. Germline CDR1 and CDR2: SEHNR and FQNEAQ (reference sequence). The chain's CDR3 is CASSLGTNQPQHF. DNA for the CDR3: TGTGCCAGCAGCCTCGGAACTAATCAGCCCCAGCATTTT.